The subject of this entry is one T cell receptor beta chain. The data were obtained in a study of blood T cell repertoires in COVID-19. Original methodology: From reference gene primer amplification, estimates of nucleated cell counts were derived. TCRdb's copy holds only in-frame clones and misses some; the assay was immunoSEQ multiplex PCR. V and J calls and clone size are as listed in that table; D and trimming were resolved from the DNA. The data contain 250,000 to 300,000 clones, 65% to 90% of them singletons. The CDR3 spans 15 residues. V shed 4 bases, J shed 4 bases, and the junction held 4 bases outside the gene matches. CDR1 and CDR2 from the germline V gene are LGHNA and YNFKEQ.

V and J are TRBV4-2 and TRBJ2-6, with 7 bases identical to TRBD1. This receptor was obtained from a woman in her fifties or sixties with active or convalescent COVID-19. The specimen sequenced was peripheral blood. CDR3 bases: TGTGCCAGCAGCCTACAGGGGTCCGGGGCCAACGTCCTGACTTTC. Its protein is CASSLQGSGANVLTF.